This is a list of T cell receptor beta chains from one sample in a study of STAT5B mutations in CD4+ large granular lymphocyte leukemia. Measured with immunoSEQ multiplex PCR; TCRdb has only the in-frame clones, and not every one. This table has about 22,000 clones, 82% appearing once. What was sequenced was CD4+ T cells from blood buffy coats. These receptors came from a human donor in good health. Each CDR3 is given with its conserved first and last residue. Fields, in order: clone size, V gene, D gene, J gene, CDR3 DNA, CDR3 protein. A D gene is named only where the DNA matches it firmly. Only part of the rows carry a size: once, few, many, or a class if the clone is expanded.

.,TRBV2,.,TRBJ1-2,TGTGCCAGCAGTGGCCACAGGGATGGCTACACCTTC,CASSGHRDGYTF
.,TRBV19,.,TRBJ1-1,TGTGCCAGTTCCCTCCTGGGGGGGCGGTTAAACACTGAAGCTTTCTTT,CASSLLGGRLNTEAFF
.,TRBV5-8,.,TRBJ2-5,TGTGCCAGCAGCTTGGGTTTTGCGGGTCTGGCCCCCAAAGAGACCCAGTACTTC,CASSLGFAGLAPKETQYF
.,TRBV7-6,.,TRBJ2-3,TGTGCCAGCAGCTTGAATCTCCGCGATACGCAGTATTTT,CASSLNLRDTQYF
.,TRBV7-9,TRBD2,TRBJ2-1,TGTGCCAGCAGCCCACCCCCGGGGAGGGATAGGTCCTACAATGAGCAGTTCTTC,CASSPPPGRDRSYNEQFF
.,TRBV14,TRBD2,TRBJ2-5,TGTGCCAGCAGCAAGGGACTAGCTTTGGAGACCCAGTACTTC,CASSKGLALETQYF
.,TRBV28,.,TRBJ2-6,TGTGCCAGCAGTTTCTCAAACTCTGGGGCCAACGTCCTGACTTTC,CASSFSNSGANVLTF
.,TRBV7-2,.,TRBJ1-2,TGTGCCAGCAGCTTAAAAATTGGCTATGGCTACACCTTC,CASSLKIGYGYTF
.,TRBV18,.,TRBJ2-3,TGTGCCAGCTCACCGGGACTCGCAGATACGCAGTATTTT,CASSPGLADTQYF
once,TRBV19,.,TRBJ2-3,TGTGCCAGTAGTATTCCCGAGGGGAGAGATACGCAGTATTTT,CASSIPEGRDTQYF
once,TRBV5-1,.,TRBJ1-4,TGCGCCAGCAGCTTGCCAGGGGCCTCAACTAATGAAAAACTGTTTTTT,CASSLPGASTNEKLFF
.,TRBV30,.,TRBJ2-1,TGTGCCTGGAGTGCGGGGACTCACTACAATGAGCAGTTCTTC,CAWSAGTHYNEQFF
.,TRBV6-4,TRBD2,TRBJ2-1,TGTGCCAGCAGTGACCAGGGACTAGCGGGAGGTGAGCAGTTCTTC,CASSDQGLAGGEQFF
few,TRBV4-3,.,TRBJ1-4,TGCGCCAGCAGCCAAGACGTCGGGGGTTGGGATGAAAAACTGTTTTTT,CASSQDVGGWDEKLFF
.,TRBV23-1,.,TRBJ1-6,TGCGCCAGCAGTCGTAACCTTCAGGGCCCTCGGGGACCCCTCCACTTT,CASSRNLQGPRGPLHF
.,TRBV7-2,.,TRBJ1-1,TGTGCCAGCAGCGAAGGGGTGGGCATGGGCGGCACTGAAGCTTTCTTT,CASSEGVGMGGTEAFF
.,TRBV11-3,.,TRBJ2-3,TGTGCCAGCAGCTTAGGATTGAGCGATACGCAGTATTTT,CASSLGLSDTQYF
.,TRBV19,TRBD1,TRBJ1-5,TGTGCCAGTAGTGCGGACAGGGTCGATCAGCCCCAGCATTTT,CASSADRVDQPQHF
.,TRBV28,TRBD1,TRBJ2-7,TGTGCCAGCAGTTCCCCGGGACAGGGGGCAGACTACGAGCAGTACTTC,CASSSPGQGADYEQYF
.,TRBV5-6,.,TRBJ1-2,TGTGCCAGCAGCCGCGACAGAAGAGCTAACTATGGCTACACCTTC,CASSRDRRANYGYTF
.,TRBV7-9,.,TRBJ2-3,TGTGCCAGCAGCTTAATGCCGGGGCGCACAGATACGCAGTATTTT,CASSLMPGRTDTQYF
.,TRBV21-1,.,TRBJ2-5,TGTGCCAGCAGCAAATTTGTGGAGGAGACCCAGTACTTC,CASSKFVEETQYF
.,TRBV20-1,.,TRBJ1-1,TGCAGTGCTAGAGATGGAGTTGAAGCTTTCTTT,CSARDGVEAFF
.,TRBV20-1,.,TRBJ2-1,TGCAGTGCTAGTTTGCGTCATGAGCAGTTCTTC,CSASLRHEQFF
.,TRBV18,TRBD1,TRBJ1-2,TGTGCCAGCTCACCAGTCACAGGGGGCGTTGGCTACACCTTC,CASSPVTGGVGYTF
once,TRBV19,.,TRBJ2-7,TGTGCCAGTAGTATTACCGCCGGTTCCTACGAGCAGTACTTC,CASSITAGSYEQYF
.,TRBV28,TRBD1,TRBJ2-2,TGTGCCAGCAATCGGGACAGGGGGTCCTTAAACACCGGGGAGCTGTTTTTT,CASNRDRGSLNTGELFF
few,TRBV30,.,TRBJ1-5,TGTGCCTGGAGCGCAGGGGCCCATAGCAATCAGCCCCAGCATTTT,CAWSAGAHSNQPQHF
.,TRBV27,.,TRBJ2-1,TGTGCCAGCAGTTTAAACCTAGCGTCCTACAATGAGCAGTTCTTC,CASSLNLASYNEQFF
few,TRBV7-3,TRBD1,TRBJ2-2,TGTGCCAGCAGCTTAACGGGACAGGGGTCCACCGGGGAGCTGTTTTTT,CASSLTGQGSTGELFF
.,TRBV6-1,.,TRBJ2-3,TGTGCCAGCAGGGACGGTCGCACAGATACGCAGTATTTT,CASRDGRTDTQYF
.,TRBV18,.,TRBJ2-1,TGTGCCAGCTCATCCCCTGCGAGCTCCTACAATGAGCAGTTCTTC,CASSSPASSYNEQFF
once,TRBV4-2,.,TRBJ1-4,TGTGCCAGCAGCCAAGCCGCTGGAAGGAATGAAAAACTGTTTTTT,CASSQAAGRNEKLFF
.,TRBV15,.,TRBJ2-3,TGTGCCACCAGCAGTGGACACAGCACAGATACGCAGTATTTT,CATSSGHSTDTQYF
.,TRBV5-1,TRBD2,TRBJ2-2,TGCGCCAGCAGAGCGGGAGGGCCCACCGGGGAGCTGTTTTTT,CASRAGGPTGELFF
.,TRBV6-1,TRBD2,TRBJ2-3,TGTGCCAGCTTTTGGCGGGGGGGCACAGATACGCAGTATTTT,CASFWRGGTDTQYF
.,TRBV27,TRBD2,TRBJ2-3,TGTGCCAGCAGTCCCCCCGCTAGCGGGAGCCCTAGCACAGATACGCAGTATTTT,CASSPPASGSPSTDTQYF
.,TRBV25-1,TRBD2,TRBJ2-3,TGTGCCAGCAGTGCTAGCGGGGGGCCCACAGATACGCAGTATTTT,CASSASGGPTDTQYF
.,TRBV2,.,TRBJ1-2,TGTGCCAGCAGTGATTTACAGGGTGATGGCTACACCTTC,CASSDLQGDGYTF
.,TRBV6-4,.,TRBJ2-1,TGTGCCAGCAGTGACTCGGGGGGAGGTCCCTACAATGAGCAGTTCTTC,CASSDSGGGPYNEQFF
.,TRBV6-4,.,TRBJ2-7,TGTGCCAGCAGTGAAGGGGAGAGCCCGGGACCCCGCTACGAGCAGTACTTC,CASSEGESPGPRYEQYF
.,TRBV5-4,TRBD2,TRBJ2-1,TGTGCCAGCAGCACCTCTAGCGGGGATGAGCAGTTCTTC,CASSTSSGDEQFF
.,TRBV5-1,TRBD1,TRBJ2-3,TGCGCCAGCAGCTTGGATGGGACAGGGGTTTCGTATTTT,CASSLDGTGVSYF
once,TRBV7-2,TRBD1,TRBJ1-6,TGTGCCAGCAGCTTCCCAGGGGGCCCTAATTCACCCCTCCACTTT,CASSFPGGPNSPLHF
.,TRBV30,TRBD1,TRBJ1-1,TGTACCCTTACCCGACAGGGGGCACGGACTGAAGCTTTCTTT,CTLTRQGARTEAFF
.,TRBV13,TRBD2,TRBJ2-7,TGTGCCAGCAGACGTAGCGGGGGGGCTTGGGAGCAGTACTTC,CASRRSGGAWEQYF
few,TRBV2,.,TRBJ1-6,TGTGCCAGCAGTGATGAAGCCCATTGGCCAAATTCACCCCTCCACTTT,CASSDEAHWPNSPLHF
.,TRBV7-3,TRBD2,TRBJ2-7,TGTGCCAGCAGCTTAACGCGGTCTAGCGGACCCTACGAGCAGTACTTC,CASSLTRSSGPYEQYF
.,TRBV10-3,.,TRBJ2-1,TGTGCCATCAGTACGGGGACCTTGGATGAGCAGTTCTTC,CAISTGTLDEQFF
.,TRBV7-2,TRBD2,TRBJ2-3,TGTGCCAGCAGCCGGGGACTAGCGGGGGGGGGCACAGATACGCAGTATTTT,CASSRGLAGGGTDTQYF
.,TRBV6-5,TRBD2,TRBJ2-1,TGTGCCAGCAGTTACGGACTAGCCCGGGACAATGAGCAGTTCTTC,CASSYGLARDNEQFF
once,TRBV4-2,.,TRBJ2-7,TGTGCCAGCAGCCGGGGTAGCGGCGGGGACGGCGAGCAGTACTTC,CASSRGSGGDGEQYF
few,TRBV9,.,TRBJ2-2,TGTGCCAGCAGCGTAGGCATATCCGGGGAGCTGTTTTTT,CASSVGISGELFF
.,TRBV4-2,.,TRBJ1-6,TGTGCCAGCAGCCAAGATTGGGGACAAAATTCACCCCTCCACTTT,CASSQDWGQNSPLHF
.,TRBV11-2,.,TRBJ1-2,TGTGCCAGCAGCTTACTCGGACGGAACTATGGCTACACCTTC,CASSLLGRNYGYTF
.,TRBV29-1,TRBD1,TRBJ2-4,TGCAGCGTTGATGGGGGACAGAAAAACATTCAGTACTTC,CSVDGGQKNIQYF
.,TRBV30,TRBD1,TRBJ1-2,TGTGCCTGGAGTGTAAAAACCACAGGGGGCGCAAATGGCTACACCTTC,CAWSVKTTGGANGYTF
.,TRBV23-1,.,TRBJ2-2,TGCGCCAGCAAGACACTACGGCCCACCGGGGAGCTGTTTTTT,CASKTLRPTGELFF